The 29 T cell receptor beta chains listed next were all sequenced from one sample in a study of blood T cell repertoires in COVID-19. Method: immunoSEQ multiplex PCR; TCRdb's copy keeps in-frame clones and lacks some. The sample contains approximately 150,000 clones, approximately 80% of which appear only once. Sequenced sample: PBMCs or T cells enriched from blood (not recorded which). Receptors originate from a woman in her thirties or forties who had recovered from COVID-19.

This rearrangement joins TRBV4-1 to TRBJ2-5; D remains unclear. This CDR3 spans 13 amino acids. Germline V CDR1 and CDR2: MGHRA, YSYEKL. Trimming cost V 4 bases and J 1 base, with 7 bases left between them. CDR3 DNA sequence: TGCGCCAGCAGCCCGGGTGTCCAAGAGACCCAGTACTTC. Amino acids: CASSPGVQETQYF.

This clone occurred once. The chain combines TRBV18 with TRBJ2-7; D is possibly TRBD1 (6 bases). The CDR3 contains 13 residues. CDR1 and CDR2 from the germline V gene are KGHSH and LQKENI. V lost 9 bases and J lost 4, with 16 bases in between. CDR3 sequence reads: CASARGSVYEQYF. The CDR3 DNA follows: TGTGCCAGTGCCAGGGGTTCCGTATACGAGCAGTACTTC.

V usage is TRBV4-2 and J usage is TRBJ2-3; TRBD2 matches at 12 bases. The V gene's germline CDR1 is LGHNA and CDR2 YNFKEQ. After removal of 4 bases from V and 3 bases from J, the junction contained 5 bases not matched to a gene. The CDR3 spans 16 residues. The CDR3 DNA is TGTGCCAGCAGCCCTAGCGGGGGGGGTTTTACAGATACGCAGTATTTT. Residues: CASSPSGGGFTDTQYF.

CDR3 sequence (DNA): TGTGCCAGCAGCCCGGGCAGAACGGAGGACTATGGCTACACCTTC. Protein sequence: CASSPGRTEDYGYTF. V is TRBV7-9 and J is TRBJ1-2; no firm D call. Trimming shortened V by 5 bases and J by 3 bases, and 16 bases separated the two germline ends. Germline V CDR1 and CDR2: SEHNR, FQNEAQ (reference sequence). The CDR3 extends over 15 amino acids.

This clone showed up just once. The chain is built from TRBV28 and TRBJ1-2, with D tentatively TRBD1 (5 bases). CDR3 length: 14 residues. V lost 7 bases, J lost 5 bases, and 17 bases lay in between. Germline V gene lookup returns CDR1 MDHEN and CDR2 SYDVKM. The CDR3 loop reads CASTLSGTTYGYTF. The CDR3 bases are TGTGCCAGCACCCTTTCGGGGACTACATATGGCTACACCTTC.

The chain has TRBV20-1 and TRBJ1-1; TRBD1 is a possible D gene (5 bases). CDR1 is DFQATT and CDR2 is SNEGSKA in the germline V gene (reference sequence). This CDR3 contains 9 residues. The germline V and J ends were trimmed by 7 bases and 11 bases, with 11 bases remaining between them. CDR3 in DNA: TGCAGTGAGGGACGGGAGGCTTTCTTT. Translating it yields CSEGREAFF.

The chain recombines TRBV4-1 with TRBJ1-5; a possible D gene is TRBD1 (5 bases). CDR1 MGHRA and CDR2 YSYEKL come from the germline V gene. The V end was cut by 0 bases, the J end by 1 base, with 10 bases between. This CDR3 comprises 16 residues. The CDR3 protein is CASSQERGRSNQPQHF. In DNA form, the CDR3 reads TGCGCCAGCAGCCAAGAAAGGGGTAGGAGCAATCAGCCCCAGCATTTT.

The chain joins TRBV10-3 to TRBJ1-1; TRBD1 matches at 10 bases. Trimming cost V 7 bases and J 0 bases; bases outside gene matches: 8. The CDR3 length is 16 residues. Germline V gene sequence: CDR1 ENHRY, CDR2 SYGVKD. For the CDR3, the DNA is TGTGCCATCACTCCGGGACAGGGGTACATGAACACTGAAGCTTTCTTT. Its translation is CAITPGQGYMNTEAFF.

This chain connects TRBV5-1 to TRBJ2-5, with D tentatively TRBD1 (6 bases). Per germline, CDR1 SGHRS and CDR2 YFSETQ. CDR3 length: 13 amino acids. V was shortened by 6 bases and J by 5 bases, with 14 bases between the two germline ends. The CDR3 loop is CASTQGTVETQYF. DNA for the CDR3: TGCGCCAGCACACAGGGAACAGTGGAGACCCAGTACTTC.

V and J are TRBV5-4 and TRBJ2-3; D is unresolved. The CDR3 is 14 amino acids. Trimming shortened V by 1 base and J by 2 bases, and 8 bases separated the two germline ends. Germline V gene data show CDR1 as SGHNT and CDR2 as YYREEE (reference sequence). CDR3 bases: TGTGCCAGCAGCTTGTTGCCTATCACAGATACGCAGTATTTT. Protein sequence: CASSLLPITDTQYF.

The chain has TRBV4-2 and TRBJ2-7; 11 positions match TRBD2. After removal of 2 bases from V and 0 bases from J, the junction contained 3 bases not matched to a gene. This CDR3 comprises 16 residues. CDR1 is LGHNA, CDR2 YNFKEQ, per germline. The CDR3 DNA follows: TGTGCCAGCAGCCAAACTAGCGGGGGAAGCTCCTACGAGCAGTACTTC. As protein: CASSQTSGGSSYEQYF.

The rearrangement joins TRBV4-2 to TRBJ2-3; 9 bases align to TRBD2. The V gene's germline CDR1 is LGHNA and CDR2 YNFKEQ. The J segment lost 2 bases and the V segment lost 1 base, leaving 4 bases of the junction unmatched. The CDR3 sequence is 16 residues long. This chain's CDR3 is CASSQGTSGYTDTQYF. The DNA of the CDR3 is TGTGCCAGCAGCCAAGGAACTAGCGGGTACACAGATACGCAGTATTTT.

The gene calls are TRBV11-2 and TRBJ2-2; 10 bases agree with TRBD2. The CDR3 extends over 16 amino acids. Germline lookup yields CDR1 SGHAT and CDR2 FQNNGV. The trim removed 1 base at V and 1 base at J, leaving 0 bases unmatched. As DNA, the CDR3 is TGTGCCAGCAGCTTAGGACTAGCGGGGAACACCGGGGAGCTGTTTTTT. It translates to CASSLGLAGNTGELFF.

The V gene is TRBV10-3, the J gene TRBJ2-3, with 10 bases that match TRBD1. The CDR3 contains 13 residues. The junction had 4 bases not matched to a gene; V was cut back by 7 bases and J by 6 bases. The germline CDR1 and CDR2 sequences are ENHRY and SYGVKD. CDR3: CAITDRGRDTQYF. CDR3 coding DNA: TGTGCCATCACTGACAGGGGGCGGGATACGCAGTATTTT.

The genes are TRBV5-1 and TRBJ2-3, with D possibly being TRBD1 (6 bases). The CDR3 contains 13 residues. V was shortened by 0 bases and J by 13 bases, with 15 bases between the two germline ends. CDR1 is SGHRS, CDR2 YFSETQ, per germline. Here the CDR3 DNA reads TGCGCCAGCAGCTTGGCCGAAGGGGGAGTAAAGTATTTT. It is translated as CASSLAEGGVKYF. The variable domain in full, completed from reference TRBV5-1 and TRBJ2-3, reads KAGVTQTPRYLIKTRGQQVTLSCSPISGHRSVSWYQQTPGQGLQFLFEYFSETQRNKGNFPGRFSGRQFSNSRSEMNVSTLELGDSALYLCASSLAEGGVKYFGPGTRLTVL.

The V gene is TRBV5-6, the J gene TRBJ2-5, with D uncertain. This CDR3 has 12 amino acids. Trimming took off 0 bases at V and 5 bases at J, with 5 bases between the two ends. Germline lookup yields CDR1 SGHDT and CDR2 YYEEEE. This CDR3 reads CASSLGAETQYF. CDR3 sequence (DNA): TGTGCCAGCAGCTTGGGTGCGGAGACCCAGTACTTC.

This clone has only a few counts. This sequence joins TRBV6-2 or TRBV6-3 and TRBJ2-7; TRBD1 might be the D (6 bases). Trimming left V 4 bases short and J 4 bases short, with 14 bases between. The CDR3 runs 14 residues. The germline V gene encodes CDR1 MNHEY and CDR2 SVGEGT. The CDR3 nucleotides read TGTGCCAGCAGTTTAACAGGGCCGAATTACGAGCAGTACTTC. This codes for CASSLTGPNYEQYF.

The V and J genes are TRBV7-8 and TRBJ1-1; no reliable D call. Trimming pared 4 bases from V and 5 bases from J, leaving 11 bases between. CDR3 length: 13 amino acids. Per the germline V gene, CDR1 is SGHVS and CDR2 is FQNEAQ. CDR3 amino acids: CASSSTDITEAFF. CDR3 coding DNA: TGTGCCAGCAGCTCAACAGACATTACTGAAGCTTTCTTT.

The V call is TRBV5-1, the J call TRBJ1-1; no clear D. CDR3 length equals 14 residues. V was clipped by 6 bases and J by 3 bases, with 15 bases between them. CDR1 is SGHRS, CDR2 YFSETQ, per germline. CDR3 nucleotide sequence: TGCGCCAGCAACCCCGGGGAGGGATACACTGAAGCTTTCTTT. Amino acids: CASNPGEGYTEAFF.

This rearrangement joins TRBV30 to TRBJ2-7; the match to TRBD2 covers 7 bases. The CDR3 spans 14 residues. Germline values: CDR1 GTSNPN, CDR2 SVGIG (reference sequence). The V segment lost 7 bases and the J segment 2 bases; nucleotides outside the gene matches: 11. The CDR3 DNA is TGTGCCTTAATTCCCGGGACTAACACCTACGAGCAGTACTTC. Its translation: CALIPGTNTYEQYF.

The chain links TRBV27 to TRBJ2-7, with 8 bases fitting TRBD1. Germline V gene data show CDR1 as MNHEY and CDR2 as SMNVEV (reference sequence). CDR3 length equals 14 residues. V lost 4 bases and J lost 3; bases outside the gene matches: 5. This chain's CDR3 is CASSSTGGVYEQYF. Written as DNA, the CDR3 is TGTGCCAGCAGTTCAACAGGGGGAGTCTACGAGCAGTACTTC.

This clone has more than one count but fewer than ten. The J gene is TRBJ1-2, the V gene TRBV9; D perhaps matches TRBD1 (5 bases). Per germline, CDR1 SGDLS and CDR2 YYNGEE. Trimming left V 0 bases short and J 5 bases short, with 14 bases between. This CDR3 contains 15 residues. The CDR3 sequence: CASSVAPDGAYGYTF. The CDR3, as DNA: TGTGCCAGCAGCGTAGCCCCGGATGGGGCTTATGGCTACACCTTC.

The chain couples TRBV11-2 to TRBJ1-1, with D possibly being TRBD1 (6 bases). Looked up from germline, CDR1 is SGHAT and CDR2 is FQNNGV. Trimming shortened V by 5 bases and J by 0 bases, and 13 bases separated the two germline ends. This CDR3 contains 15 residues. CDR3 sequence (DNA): TGTGCCAGCAGCGTGGCGGGGGCCCTGAACACTGAAGCTTTCTTT. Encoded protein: CASSVAGALNTEAFF.

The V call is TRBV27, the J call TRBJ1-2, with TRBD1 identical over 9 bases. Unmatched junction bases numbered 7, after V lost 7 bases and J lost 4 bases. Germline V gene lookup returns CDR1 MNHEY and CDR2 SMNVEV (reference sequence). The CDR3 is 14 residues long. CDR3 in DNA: TGTGCCAGCAATCCTTCGGACAGGGGCTATGGCTACACCTTC. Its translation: CASNPSDRGYGYTF.

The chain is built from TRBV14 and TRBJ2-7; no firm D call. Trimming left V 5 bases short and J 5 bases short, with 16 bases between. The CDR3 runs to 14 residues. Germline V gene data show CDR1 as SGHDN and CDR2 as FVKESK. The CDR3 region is CASSKAGPVDEQYF. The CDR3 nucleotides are TGTGCCAGCAGCAAAGCAGGTCCCGTTGACGAGCAGTACTTC.

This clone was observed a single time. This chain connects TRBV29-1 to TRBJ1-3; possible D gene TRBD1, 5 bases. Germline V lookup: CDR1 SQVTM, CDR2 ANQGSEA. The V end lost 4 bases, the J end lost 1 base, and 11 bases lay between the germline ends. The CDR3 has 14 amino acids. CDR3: CSVAQDYSGNTIYF. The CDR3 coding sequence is TGCAGCGTTGCACAGGACTATTCTGGAAACACCATATATTTT.

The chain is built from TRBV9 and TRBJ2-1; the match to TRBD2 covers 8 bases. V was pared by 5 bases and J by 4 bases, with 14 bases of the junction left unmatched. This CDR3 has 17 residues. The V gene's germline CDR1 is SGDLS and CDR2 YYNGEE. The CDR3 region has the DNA TGTGCCAGCAGTAAAGCGGGAGCCCTCCATCCTTACAATGAGCAGTTCTTC. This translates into CASSKAGALHPYNEQFF.

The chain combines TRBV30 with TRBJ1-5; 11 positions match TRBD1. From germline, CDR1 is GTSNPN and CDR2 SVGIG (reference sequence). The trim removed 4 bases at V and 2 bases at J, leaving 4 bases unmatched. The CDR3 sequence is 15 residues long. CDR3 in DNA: TGTGCCTGGACAAGGACAGGGGGCGGCAATCAGCCCCAGCATTTT. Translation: CAWTRTGGGNQPQHF. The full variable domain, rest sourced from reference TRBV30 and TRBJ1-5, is SQTIHQWPATLVQPVGSPLSLECTVEGTSNPNLYWYRQAAGRGLQLLFYSVGIGQISSEVPQNLSASRPQDRQFILSSKKLLLSDSGFYLCAWTRTGGGNQPQHFGDGTRLSIL.

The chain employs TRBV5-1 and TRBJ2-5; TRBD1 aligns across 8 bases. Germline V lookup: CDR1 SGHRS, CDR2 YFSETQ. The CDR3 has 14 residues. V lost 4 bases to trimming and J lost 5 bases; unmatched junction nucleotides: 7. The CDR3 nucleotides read TGCGCCAGCAGCACGGGACAGGAGCTCGAGACCCAGTACTTC. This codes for CASSTGQELETQYF. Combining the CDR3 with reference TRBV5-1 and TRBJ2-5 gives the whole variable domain KAGVTQTPRYLIKTRGQQVTLSCSPISGHRSVSWYQQTPGQGLQFLFEYFSETQRNKGNFPGRFSGRQFSNSRSEMNVSTLELGDSALYLCASSTGQELETQYFGPGTRLLVL.